This T cell receptor beta chain was observed in a study of beta chain features in type 1 diabetes. Study summary: No patient-donor differences in age, gender, total cells or subset yield.

The CDR3 sequence is 16 residues long. V lost 0 bases and J 3 bases, leaving 12 bases between the germline ends. Germline CDR1 MNHEY, CDR2 SVGAGI. Study results and caveats: All four CD4+ subsets of Type 1 diabetes patients contained TCRB CDR3s that were moderately but significantly shorter.

Purity of each sorted population was above 95%. The investigators reverse transcribed all of the isolated RNA, so they sequenced expressed TCRB transcripts. Deep immunoSEQ sequencing covered naive, central memory and regulatory T cell samples. Data came from immunoSEQ multiplex PCR; TCRdb stores just in-frame clones and leaves some out. The data hold hundreds of thousands of clones, with roughly an eighth observed a single time. Comments on this clone: The antigen is undetermined. Other DNA sequences in the sample encode the same CDR3.

The sample was naive CD4+ T cells from blood. The receptor was derived from a man aged 25 to 40 with type 1 diabetes. The chain carries TRBV6-5 and TRBJ2-1; possible D gene TRBD2, 6 bases. CDR3 amino acids: CASSYSSLASYNEQFF. The DNA for the CDR3 is TGTGCCAGCAGTTACTCCTCGCTAGCGAGCTACAATGAGCAGTTCTTC.